A single sample gave rise to the 10 T cell receptor beta chains below, sequenced in a study of cytomegalovirus exposure and HLA in healthy donors (dated by TCRdb to 2016 to 2017). The library was obtained by the immunoSEQ multiplex PCR assay. The multiplex PCR relied on a mix of 60 forward primers for TCR Vbeta segments and 13 reverse primers for TCR Jbeta segments. Here the immuneACCESS table is served through TCRdb, limited to in-frame sequences with V and J called. Missing clones are a known gap in these copies; in checked studies unresolved V genes cover under half, and the rest lacks a known reason. The sample table shows around 80,000 clones, and over 60% are seen once. 4% to 4.5% of the sample comes from the top ten. Sequenced material: PBMCs. The receptors stem from a male donor in good health and CMV-seropositive.

The rearrangement joins TRBV16 to TRBJ1-4, with 7 bases aligning to TRBD1. The germline gives CDR1 KGHSY, CDR2 FQNENV. V shed 2 bases and J 0 bases; nucleotides not matched to a gene: 6. The CDR3 extends over 17 amino acids. The CDR3 sequence: CASSQVTGTTTNEKLFF. The DNA of the CDR3 is TGTGCCAGCAGCCAAGTGACAGGGACCACAACTAATGAAAAACTGTTTTTT.

This chain connects TRBV6-5 to TRBJ1-1, with a possible D match to TRBD1 (5 bases). The CDR3 length is 14 residues. V lost 2 bases and J 7 bases, leaving 14 bases between the germline ends. Germline V lookup: CDR1 MNHEY, CDR2 SVGAGI. CDR3 coding DNA: TGTGCCAGCAGTTACGTTGGGGGGATAGGTGAAGCTTTCTTT. It is translated as CASSYVGGIGEAFF.

This chain connects TRBV5-4 to TRBJ2-5; D unresolved. Germline loops: CDR1 SGHNT, CDR2 YYREEE (reference sequence). The length of the CDR3 is 14 residues. V gave up 3 bases and J gave up 4 bases, with 13 bases separating them. The CDR3: CASSSPGTRETQYF. CDR3 in DNA: TGTGCCAGCAGCTCGCCCGGTACGCGAGAGACCCAGTACTTC.

V and J are TRBV6-5 and TRBJ1-5; 7 bases fit TRBD1. The germline gives CDR1 MNHEY, CDR2 SVGAGI. After removal of 0 bases from V and 6 bases from J, the junction contained 5 bases not matched to a gene. CDR3 length: 15 amino acids. The CDR3 protein is CASSYSMQGGQPQHF. The DNA for the CDR3 is TGTGCCAGCAGTTACTCGATGCAGGGGGGTCAGCCCCAGCATTTT.

The rearrangement joins TRBV7-3 to TRBJ2-1; D is possibly TRBD1 (8 bases). The CDR3 is made up of 21 amino acids. The ends were cut back, 5 bases at V and 2 bases at J, with 31 bases in the middle. The V gene's germline CDR1 is SGHTA and CDR2 FQGTGA. The CDR3 sequence is CASSPGDRPSRGGRAYNEQFF. The CDR3, as DNA: TGTGCCAGCAGCCCCGGGGACAGGCCCTCTCGAGGAGGGAGGGCCTACAATGAGCAGTTCTTC.

This clone has only one observation. Germline is not matched at one junction end, which may reflect a read error. V and J are TRBV28 and TRBJ2-6, with a possible D match to TRBD1 (5 bases). CDR1 is MDHEN and CDR2 is SYDVKM in the germline V gene. This CDR3 has 16 amino acids. CDR3 nucleotides: TGTGCCAGCAGTTCCGGACCTTCTTCTGGGGCCAACGTCCTGACTTTT. It codes for CASSSGPSSGANVLTF. Combining the CDR3 with reference TRBV28 and TRBJ2-6 gives the whole variable domain DVKVTQSSRYLVKRTGEKVFLECVQDMDHENMFWYRQDPGLGLRLIYFSYDVKMKEKGDIPEGYSVSREKKERFSLILESASTNQTSMYLCASSSGPSSGANVLTFGAGSRLTVL.

This clone was detected only once. This chain links TRBV4-2 with TRBJ2-3; D might be TRBD2 (6 bases). The germline V gene has CDR1 LGHNA and CDR2 YNFKEQ. V was clipped by 1 base and J by 4 bases, with 15 bases between them. This CDR3 is built from 16 residues. CDR3 sequence (DNA): TGTGCCAGCAGCCAAGGTGCTAGCGTTATTCCAGATACGCAGTATTTT. Encoded protein: CASSQGASVIPDTQYF.

This rearrangement joins TRBV2 to TRBJ1-5; 8 bases fit TRBD1. The CDR3 is 14 residues long. J was trimmed by 1 base and V by 6 bases; bases with no gene match: 2. Germline CDR1 is SNHLY and CDR2 is FYNNEI. CDR3 in DNA: TGTGCCAGCAGCAGGGGGCAAAGCAATCAGCCCCAGCATTTT. Residues: CASSRGQSNQPQHF.

The chain combines TRBV15 with TRBJ1-3; possible D gene TRBD1, 5 bases. Germline assignment: CDR1 LNHNV and CDR2 YYDKDF (reference sequence). V dropped 0 bases and J dropped 0 bases, with 15 bases sitting between them. CDR3 size: 18 residues. CDR3 sequence: CATSRDPLQGLSGNTIYF. The CDR3 bases are TGTGCCACCAGCAGAGATCCCCTGCAGGGCCTCTCTGGAAACACCATATATTTT.

This chain uses TRBV10-3 with TRBJ1-4, with TRBD1 identical over 7 bases. There are 13 residues in the CDR3. Germline assignment: CDR1 ENHRY and CDR2 SYGVKD. V dropped 6 bases and J dropped 5; count of bases not matched to a gene: 3. CDR3 DNA: TGTGCCATCAGGGGGACAGCCAATGAAAAACTGTTTTTT. Amino acid sequence: CAIRGTANEKLFF.